The present entry profiles one TCR beta chain with its context. Its target is unknown. This specimen comes from a study of T cell responses to AZD1222 COVID-19 vaccine. Study-wide context: Second doses were pooled across both intervals (about 4 or about 12 weeks).

This table comes from immunoSEQ multiplex PCR, and its TCRdb copy is limited to in-frame clones, with some not included. The sample includes about 94,000 clones, 88% of them seen just once. General study findings and limits: Repertoires were obtained solely post-peak T cell response. The donor cohort was predominantly white British with a female majority, and clonal diversity may have been underestimated. Baseline serostatus was positive in only a handful of AZD1222 recipients.

The CDR3 extends over 18 amino acids. CDR1 SGHTA and CDR2 FQGTGA come from the germline V gene. The V gene end was trimmed by 0 bases and the J gene end by 5 bases; junction bases not matched to a gene: 10. The sequenced sample was peripheral blood, obtained on day 0 of AZD1222 vaccination. The J gene is TRBJ2-1, the V gene TRBV7-3; TRBD2 agrees at 10 bases. This clonotype was sampled from an adult in good health. CDR3 nucleotides: TGTGCCAGCAGCTTAACACCCATCCCGACTAGCGGGCACAATGAGCAGTTCTTC. It yields the protein CASSLTPIPTSGHNEQFF.